The 17 T cell receptor beta chains below were found in one sample sequenced in a study of technical replicates of blood from a handful of donors. The assay was immunoSEQ multiplex PCR, and TCRdb's table has in-frame clones only and misses some. The table shows about 15,000 clones, with about 89% occurring only once. Sequences were obtained from PBMCs. The source of these receptors is a human donor in good health.

A single count supports this clone. V and J are TRBV7-9 and TRBJ1-4, with 7 bases aligning to TRBD1. V shed 2 bases, J shed 8 bases, and the junction held 5 bases outside the gene matches. The V gene's germline CDR1 is SEHNR and CDR2 FQNEAQ (reference sequence). The CDR3 has 14 residues. CDR3 protein: CASSLQGVWEKLFF. CDR3 bases: TGTGCCAGCAGCTTACAGGGGGTTTGGGAAAAACTGTTTTTT.

This clone is a singleton in its sample. This chain joins TRBV28 and TRBJ2-3, with TRBD2 matching over 14 bases. Germline V gives CDR1 MDHEN, CDR2 SYDVKM. J gave up 1 base and V 6 bases, and 9 bases lay outside the gene matches. This CDR3 is 18 amino acids long. The chain's CDR3 is CASSRLAGGQGGTDTQYF. The CDR3 DNA follows: TGTGCCAGCAGCCGACTAGCGGGAGGGCAGGGGGGCACAGATACGCAGTATTTT.

V gene TRBV19 combines with J gene TRBJ1-3; no clear D. V dropped 6 bases and J dropped 0 bases, with 12 bases sitting between them. Germline-derived CDR1 and CDR2 are LNHDA and SQIVND (reference sequence). CDR3 length equals 15 residues. The CDR3 sequence: CASSPTRSSGNTIYF. Here the CDR3 DNA reads TGTGCCAGTAGCCCGACACGAAGCTCTGGAAACACCATATATTTT.

The CDR3 reads CASSGWQEPNEQFF. In DNA form, the CDR3 reads TGTGCCAGCAGCGGATGGCAGGAACCCAATGAGCAGTTCTTC. The chain uses TRBV6-1 and TRBJ2-1; no definite D call. Germline CDR1 and CDR2: MNHNS and SASEGT. This CDR3 comprises 14 residues. Trimming took 6 bases from V and 6 from J, leaving 15 bases between them.

V and J are TRBV28 and TRBJ1-5, with D tentatively TRBD1 (6 bases). Germline V lookup: CDR1 MDHEN, CDR2 SYDVKM. V lost 5 bases and J lost 11, with 19 bases in between. The CDR3 totals 14 residues. The CDR3 DNA reads as TGTGCCAGCAGTCCAGGGGACGCGATAATGGCCCAGCATTTT. This gives the protein CASSPGDAIMAQHF.

This rearrangement joins TRBV28 to TRBJ2-1, with 8 bases aligning to TRBD2. The V segment lost 5 bases and the J segment 14 bases; nucleotides outside the gene matches: 14. The CDR3 has 14 amino acids. CDR1 and CDR2 (germline): MDHEN, SYDVKM. The chain's CDR3 is CASSPSSSGQDKFF. CDR3 nucleotides: TGTGCCAGCAGTCCAAGTTCTAGCGGGCAGGATAAGTTCTTC.

The V and J genes are TRBV6-4 and TRBJ2-1, with 7 bases fitting TRBD2. From germline, CDR1 is MRHNA and CDR2 SNTAGT. This CDR3 is built from 12 residues. J lost 8 bases, V lost 2 bases, and 0 bases had no gene match. The CDR3 spells CASSDGGDEQFF. The CDR3, as DNA: TGTGCCAGCAGTGACGGGGGGGATGAGCAGTTCTTC.

The chain combines TRBV20-1 with TRBJ2-5; D possibly corresponds to TRBD2 (5 bases). The CDR3 has 11 residues. The germline gives CDR1 DFQATT, CDR2 SNEGSKA (reference sequence). V lost 3 bases and J 4 bases, leaving 6 bases between the germline ends. In nucleotides, the CDR3 is TGCAGTGCTAGCGGGATAGAGACCCAGTACTTC. Protein sequence: CSASGIETQYF.

The chain is built from TRBV19 and TRBJ1-2; D might be TRBD1 (6 bases). Germline CDR1 reads LNHDA; CDR2 reads SQIVND (reference sequence). The CDR3 runs 15 residues. Trimming left V 3 bases short and J 3 bases short, with 14 bases between. The CDR3: CASSIQDSGDYGYTF. In DNA form, the CDR3 reads TGTGCCAGTAGTATTCAGGACAGTGGAGACTATGGCTACACCTTC. Drawing the rest from reference TRBV19 and TRBJ1-2, the complete variable domain is DGGITQSPKYLFRKEGQNVTLSCEQNLNHDAMYWYRQDPGQGLRLIYYSQIVNDFQKGDIAEGYSVSREKKESFPLTVTSAQKNPTAFYLCASSIQDSGDYGYTFGSGTRLTVV.

The genes are TRBV6-5 and TRBJ1-3; D call uncertain. Germline V gene lookup returns CDR1 MNHEY and CDR2 SVGAGI. The CDR3 loop spans 13 amino acids. Trimming stripped 8 bases from V and 0 bases from J, with 8 bases between. The CDR3 DNA is TGTGCCAGCTTGGGCCTCTCTGGAAACACCATATATTTT. Translated, it gives CASLGLSGNTIYF.

This chain connects TRBV14 to TRBJ2-5; 7 nucleotides match TRBD2. The V gene's germline CDR1 is SGHDN and CDR2 FVKESK. The CDR3 runs 15 residues. Unmatched junction bases numbered 3, after V lost 1 base and J lost 1 base. The CDR3 sequence: CASSQVAGVQETQYF. Here the CDR3 DNA reads TGTGCCAGCAGCCAAGTAGCGGGTGTCCAAGAGACCCAGTACTTC. The complete variable domain, with remaining parts taken from reference TRBV14 and TRBJ2-5, reads EAGVTQFPSHSVIEKGQTVTLRCDPISGHDNLYWYRRVMGKEIKFLLHFVKESKQDESGMPNNRFLAERTGGTYSTLKVQPAELEDSGVYFCASSQVAGVQETQYFGPGTRLLVL.

The chain combines TRBV6-5 with TRBJ2-3; TRBD1 agrees at 9 bases. Trimming at V came to 6 bases and at J to 1 base, leaving 5 bases not matched to a gene. There are 15 residues in the CDR3. CDR1 and CDR2 (germline): MNHEY, SVGAGI. Here the CDR3 reads CASRAGQGGTDTQYF. The DNA of the CDR3 is TGTGCCAGCAGAGCGGGACAGGGCGGCACAGATACGCAGTATTTT.

The chain uses TRBV27 and TRBJ2-1, with 13 bases that match TRBD2. The V gene's germline CDR1 is MNHEY and CDR2 SMNVEV (reference sequence). J lost 2 bases, V lost 4 bases, and 2 bases had no gene match. CDR3 length equals 16 residues. This chain's CDR3 is CASSSGTSGTYNEQFF. DNA for the CDR3: TGTGCCAGCAGTTCCGGGACTAGCGGGACCTACAATGAGCAGTTCTTC.

The chain uses TRBV30 and TRBJ2-1; D gene ambiguous. Trimming cost V 2 bases and J 10 bases, with 9 bases left between them. Germline V gene sequence: CDR1 GTSNPN, CDR2 SVGIG (reference sequence). The CDR3 is 11 amino acids. The CDR3 region is CAWSIVREQFF. The CDR3 nucleotides read TGTGCCTGGAGTATCGTACGGGAGCAGTTCTTC.

This clone is a singleton in its sample. This chain joins TRBV25-1 and TRBJ2-5, with 7 positions matching TRBD2. CDR3 size: 17 residues. Germline V gene sequence: CDR1 MGHDK, CDR2 SYGVNS. Germline trimming cut 0 bases from V and 5 bases from J; bases unmatched to any gene: 12. CDR3 sequence reads: CASSEYFGTTGQETQYF. The CDR3 DNA is TGTGCCAGCAGTGAATATTTCGGGACTACCGGCCAGGAGACCCAGTACTTC. The whole variable domain, filled in from reference TRBV25-1 and TRBJ2-5, reads EADIYQTPRYLVIGTGKKITLECSQTMGHDKMYWYQQDPGMELHLIHYSYGVNSTEKGDLSSESTVSRIRTEHFPLTLESARPSHTSQYLCASSEYFGTTGQETQYFGPGTRLLVL.

The chain couples TRBV7-6 to TRBJ2-2; 8 nucleotides align to TRBD1. V was clipped by 4 bases and J by 5 bases; unmatched bases: 12. This CDR3 spans 17 amino acids. Per germline, CDR1 SGHVS and CDR2 FNYEAQ. CDR3 amino acids: CASSSRQGKLSTGELFF. Here the CDR3 DNA reads TGTGCCAGCAGCTCCCGACAGGGGAAATTGAGTACCGGGGAGCTGTTTTTT.

The DNA for the CDR3 is TGTGCCAGCAGTTTAGGACACCGGGAGCAGTTCTTC. It specifies CASSLGHREQFF. The chain carries TRBV28 and TRBJ2-1; a weak D match, TRBD1 (5 bases). Germline CDR1 and CDR2: MDHEN and SYDVKM. With 2 bases removed from V and 10 bases from J, the gap between germline ends came to 9 bases. The CDR3 consists of 12 residues.